The T cell receptor beta chain described here comes from a study of cytomegalovirus exposure and HLA in healthy donors. Overall study results and limits: Further analysis was carried out later, and it showed several of the most significant clusters appearing linked to common viral pathogens.

The CDR3 loop spans 12 amino acids. Trimming took off 3 bases at V and 9 bases at J, with 12 bases between the two ends. Germline CDR1 is GTSNPN and CDR2 is SVGIG (reference sequence). PCR was performed using 60 Vbeta and 13 Jbeta primers. Produced via immunoSEQ multiplex PCR; TCRdb's table is partial and in-frame only. The sample lists roughly 110,000 clones; approximately 70% were seen once. Note on this clone: What it binds is not known.

This clonotype was obtained from a woman in her 30s in good health and CMV-seronegative. Sample: PBMCs. The V gene is TRBV30, the J gene TRBJ1-3; D may be TRBD1 (5 bases). In DNA form, the CDR3 reads TGTGCCTGGAGGCAGGGTGAGAGCACCATATATTTT. Its protein product is CAWRQGESTIYF.